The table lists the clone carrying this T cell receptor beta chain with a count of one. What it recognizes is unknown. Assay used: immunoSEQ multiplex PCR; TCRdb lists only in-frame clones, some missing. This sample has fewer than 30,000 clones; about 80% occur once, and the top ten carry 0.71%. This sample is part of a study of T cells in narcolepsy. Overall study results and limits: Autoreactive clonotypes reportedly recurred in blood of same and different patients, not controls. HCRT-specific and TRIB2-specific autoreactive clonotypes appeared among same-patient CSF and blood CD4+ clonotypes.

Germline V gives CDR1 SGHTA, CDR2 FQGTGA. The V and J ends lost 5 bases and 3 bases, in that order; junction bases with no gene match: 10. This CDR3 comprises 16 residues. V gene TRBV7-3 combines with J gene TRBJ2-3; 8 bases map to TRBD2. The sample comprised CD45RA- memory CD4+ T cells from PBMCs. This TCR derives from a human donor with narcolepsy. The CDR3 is CASSRQGAGATDTQYF. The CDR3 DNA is TGTGCCAGCAGCCGTCAAGGAGCGGGGGCAACAGATACGCAGTATTTT.